This T cell receptor beta chain emerged from a study of blood T cell repertoires in COVID-19. The method was immunoSEQ multiplex PCR; TCRdb's version includes in-frame clones alone and lacks a portion of them. Counted here are 150,000 to 200,000 clones, over 75% occurring once; the ten biggest clones make up roughly 9%. CDR1 and CDR2 from the germline V gene are LNHDA and SQIVND (reference sequence). The CDR3 is made up of 11 amino acids. On this clone itself: At one of its ends the junction is not consistent with the germline gene, which may arise from a read error.

The rearrangement uses TRBV19 and TRBJ1-2; D uncertain. The sequencing sample was made of PBMCs or T cells enriched from blood (not recorded which). The TCR was taken from a woman aged 18-29 years who had recovered from COVID-19. The CDR3 here is CASSTPTTRVF. DNA of the CDR3: TGTGCCAGTAGTACCCCGACAACCCGCGTATTC.